This T cell receptor (beta chain) was captured by sequencing in a study of blood T cells in healthy people across ages. Broader study findings: Not knowing donor CMV status may have confounded expanded clonotype changes.

With V trimmed by 4 bases and J by 4 bases, 8 bases remained unmatched. Per germline, CDR1 SGDLS and CDR2 YYNGEE. The CDR3 runs to 15 residues. Then a second PCR, running about 7 to 11 cycles, was carried out with a sample-barcoded 5' primer and a J-beta primer mix. TCRdb ran MiXCR on the 5' RACE reads and lists one entry per CDR3 protein. The table records more than 1,400,000 distinct CDR3 sequences, roughly 40% of them present only once. Note on this clonotype: Its antigen is still unknown.

The specimen sequenced was blood. J is TRBJ2-3 and V is TRBV9; TRBD1 matches 8 bases. The sequence came from a woman aged 18-35 years in good health. CDR3 nucleotide sequence: TGTGCCAGCAGCCCCGGACAGGGAGGTCCAGATACGCAGTATTTT. This encodes CASSPGQGGPDTQYF.